This T cell receptor beta chain stems from a study of T cell responses to AZD1222 COVID-19 vaccine. General study findings and limits: Baseline seropositives among AZD1222 recipients totaled only six or seven.

The CDR3 runs to 16 residues. Germline V lookup: CDR1 SEHNR, CDR2 FQNEAQ (reference sequence). The V and J ends lost 0 bases and 2 bases respectively, with 13 bases between them. With respect to this clone: Its specificity is not known.

The data were produced by immunoSEQ multiplex PCR, yet TCRdb's version contains in-frame clones alone and is incomplete. The sample contains roughly 120,000 clones, 70% to 90% of which appear only once. The source material was peripheral blood, sampled on day 0 of AZD1222 vaccination. The chain combines TRBV7-9 with TRBJ1-2, with D maybe TRBD1 (5 bases). The receptor comes from an adult in good health. CDR3 sequence (DNA): TGTGCCAGCAGCTTAGCCGGGAACGGGGCCAACTATGGCTACACCTTC. Translated, it gives CASSLAGNGANYGYTF.